The rows below give T cell receptor beta chains drawn from one sample of a study of cytomegalovirus exposure and HLA in healthy donors. Measured with immunoSEQ multiplex PCR; TCRdb has only the in-frame clones, and not every one. The sample lists 130,000 to 150,000 clones; roughly 80% were seen once. Material for sequencing was PBMCs. These receptors were taken from a male donor in good health and CMV-seronegative. Both conserved end residues are part of each CDR3. The D gene is left open where the match is weak. Size is stated for part of the rows, as once, few or many counts, or as a class when the clone is expanded.

J: TRBJ2-7
size: once
D: TRBD1
V: TRBV5-1
DNA: TGCGCCAGCAGCCCTGGGACAGCCTCTTCAGGTTCCTACGAGCAGTACTTC
CDR3: CASSPGTASSGSYEQYF

J: TRBJ1-1
size: .
D: .
V: TRBV21-1
DNA: TGTGCCAGCAGCCTCGACGGCGGCGGTGTGAACACTGAAGCTTTCTTT
CDR3: CASSLDGGGVNTEAFF

J: TRBJ1-1
size: .
D: .
V: TRBV27
DNA: TGTGCCAGCAGTCCCCGGGGGATATTTGAAGCTTTCTTT
CDR3: CASSPRGIFEAFF

J: TRBJ1-2
size: .
D: TRBD1
V: TRBV10-1
DNA: TGCGCCAGCAGCAACAGGGGGGAAAGTGGCTACACCTTC
CDR3: CASSNRGESGYTF

J: TRBJ1-5
size: .
D: .
V: TRBV5-1
DNA: TGCGCCAGCAGCTTGGCCTGGCAGTCCTACGGGCAGCCCCAGCATTTT
CDR3: CASSLAWQSYGQPQHF

J: TRBJ2-3
size: .
D: .
V: TRBV19
DNA: TGTGCCACTTTTGACAGATTCACAGATACGCAGTATTTT
CDR3: CATFDRFTDTQYF

J: TRBJ1-1
size: few
D: .
V: TRBV7-8
DNA: TGTGCCAGCAGCAAACAAAAGGGGTGGAACACTGAAGCTTTCTTT
CDR3: CASSKQKGWNTEAFF

J: TRBJ2-7
size: .
D: .
V: TRBV5-4
DNA: TGTGCCAGCAGCTTAGTCGGAGACCCGCCCGAGCAGTACTTC
CDR3: CASSLVGDPPEQYF

J: TRBJ1-2
size: .
D: .
V: TRBV5-1
DNA: TGCGCCAGCAGCTCAGCGGGGGTTCGGAGCTATGGCTACACCTTC
CDR3: CASSSAGVRSYGYTF

J: TRBJ1-2
size: .
D: .
V: TRBV7-3
DNA: TGTGCCAGCAGCCCCGGAGCGGGGGCGGCATATGGCTACACCTTC
CDR3: CASSPGAGAAYGYTF

J: TRBJ2-2
size: .
D: TRBD2
V: TRBV11-2
DNA: TGTGCCAGCAGGATGGGACTAGCGGAGAACACCGGGGAGCTGTTTTTT
CDR3: CASRMGLAENTGELFF

J: TRBJ2-5
size: .
D: TRBD1
V: TRBV10-3
DNA: TGTGCCATCAGTGAGTCGACAGGGGGCAAAGAGACCCAGTACTTC
CDR3: CAISESTGGKETQYF

J: TRBJ1-5
size: .
D: TRBD1
V: TRBV5-8
DNA: TGTGCCAGCAGCTTTCTAACAGGGGCCCTTTATAGCAATCAGCCCCAGCATTTT
CDR3: CASSFLTGALYSNQPQHF

J: TRBJ1-1
size: .
D: .
V: TRBV19
DNA: TGTGCCAGTAGTGCAGGCTTGAGGAACACTGAAGCTTTCTTT
CDR3: CASSAGLRNTEAFF

J: TRBJ2-5
size: .
D: .
V: TRBV4-1
DNA: TGCGCCAGCAGCCAATCTGCCCGTAGTATAGAGACCCAGTACTTC
CDR3: CASSQSARSIETQYF

J: TRBJ1-5
size: .
D: .
V: TRBV6-5
DNA: TGTGCCAGCAGTCCTATGGGGGGGAGCCAGCCCCAGCATTTT
CDR3: CASSPMGGSQPQHF

J: TRBJ2-3
size: few
D: TRBD2
V: TRBV7-6
DNA: TGTGCCAGCAGCTTAGGGACTAGCGGGAGGGATACGCAGTATTTT
CDR3: CASSLGTSGRDTQYF

J: TRBJ2-7
size: .
D: TRBD2
V: TRBV2
DNA: TGTGCCAGCAGGGGTAGCGGGGCATCCTACGAGCAGTACTTC
CDR3: CASRGSGASYEQYF

J: TRBJ2-5
size: .
D: .
V: TRBV11-1
DNA: TGTGCCAGCAGCTTAGGTAGGGGCCAAGAGACCCAGTACTTC
CDR3: CASSLGRGQETQYF

J: TRBJ2-2
size: .
D: TRBD2
V: TRBV7-8
DNA: TGTGCCAGCAGCTCCGTCGGACTAGCGGGAGGGATTTTGGGCGGGGAGCTGTTTTTT
CDR3: CASSSVGLAGGILGGELFF

J: TRBJ2-7
size: .
D: .
V: TRBV21-1
DNA: TGTGCCAGCAGGCCCGGGATACAATCCTACGAGCAGTACTTC
CDR3: CASRPGIQSYEQYF

J: TRBJ2-7
size: once
D: TRBD1
V: TRBV5-6
DNA: TGTGCCAGCAGTCCCGGGACAGGAACCTACGAGCAGTACTTC
CDR3: CASSPGTGTYEQYF

J: TRBJ1-3
size: .
D: TRBD1
V: TRBV19
DNA: TGTGCCAGTAGTGTAGGGACAGCCTCTGGAAACACCATATATTTT
CDR3: CASSVGTASGNTIYF

J: TRBJ2-7
size: .
D: TRBD2
V: TRBV6-6
DNA: TGTGCCAGCAGTTACTCCGGGACTAGGGACTACGAGCAGTACTTC
CDR3: CASSYSGTRDYEQYF

J: TRBJ2-7
size: .
D: .
V: TRBV7-3
DNA: TGTGCCAGCAGCTTAACAGGGGTCGGTCCCTACGAGCAGTACTTC
CDR3: CASSLTGVGPYEQYF

J: TRBJ1-2
size: .
D: .
V: TRBV6-5
DNA: TGTGCCAGCAGTTCAGGGCAGGCCGTGGGCCGTGGCTACACCTTC
CDR3: CASSSGQAVGRGYTF

J: TRBJ2-3
size: .
D: TRBD1
V: TRBV28
DNA: TGTGCCAGCAGTTCCACAGGGGGCGCAGTTGTCACAGATACGCAGTATTTT
CDR3: CASSSTGGAVVTDTQYF

J: TRBJ1-1
size: .
D: TRBD1
V: TRBV7-9
DNA: TGTGCCAGCAGCTACCACGCAGGGGGCGTGGGCGCTGAAGCTTTCTTT
CDR3: CASSYHAGGVGAEAFF

J: TRBJ2-1
size: .
D: TRBD1
V: TRBV7-9
DNA: TGTGCCAGCAGCTTCCCAGGGACAGGGACCTACAATGAGCAGTTCTTC
CDR3: CASSFPGTGTYNEQFF

J: TRBJ1-2
size: .
D: .
V: TRBV4-2
DNA: TGTGCCAGCAGCCAAGTAGGGGCAGGTTTAGAAGGCTACACCTTC
CDR3: CASSQVGAGLEGYTF

J: TRBJ2-7
size: .
D: TRBD2
V: TRBV5-1
DNA: TGCGCCAGCCACGCGGGGGAGTTCTACGAGCAGTACTTC
CDR3: CASHAGEFYEQYF

J: TRBJ2-7
size: few
D: TRBD1
V: TRBV7-2
DNA: TGTGCCAGCAGCCGAGGGACAGGAGGACCCAAATCCTACGAGCAGTACTTC
CDR3: CASSRGTGGPKSYEQYF

J: TRBJ2-2
size: .
D: .
V: TRBV4-3
DNA: TGCGCCAGCAGCCAAGATCGCCGGTCTTGGAACACCGGGGAGCTGTTTTTT
CDR3: CASSQDRRSWNTGELFF